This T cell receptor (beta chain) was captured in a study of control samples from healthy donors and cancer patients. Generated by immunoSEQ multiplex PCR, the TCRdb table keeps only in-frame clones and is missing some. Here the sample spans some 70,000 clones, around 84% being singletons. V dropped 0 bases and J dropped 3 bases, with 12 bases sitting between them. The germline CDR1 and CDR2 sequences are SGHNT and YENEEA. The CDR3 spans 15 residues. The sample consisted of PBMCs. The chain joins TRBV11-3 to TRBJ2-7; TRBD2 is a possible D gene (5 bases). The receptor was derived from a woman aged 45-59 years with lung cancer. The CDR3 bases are TGTGCCAGCAGCTTAGATGGACTGTCGATCTACGAGCAGTACTTC. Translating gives CASSLDGLSIYEQYF.